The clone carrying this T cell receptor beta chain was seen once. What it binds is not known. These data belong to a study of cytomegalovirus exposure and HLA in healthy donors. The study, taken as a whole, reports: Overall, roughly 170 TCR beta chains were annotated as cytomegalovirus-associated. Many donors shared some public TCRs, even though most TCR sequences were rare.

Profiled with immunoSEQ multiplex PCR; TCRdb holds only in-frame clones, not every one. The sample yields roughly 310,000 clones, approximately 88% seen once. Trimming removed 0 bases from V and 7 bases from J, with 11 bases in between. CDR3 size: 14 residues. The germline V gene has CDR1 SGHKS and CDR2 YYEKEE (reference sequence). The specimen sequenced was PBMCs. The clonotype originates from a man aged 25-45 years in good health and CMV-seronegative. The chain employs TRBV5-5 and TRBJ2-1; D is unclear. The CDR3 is CASSLALAQNEQFF. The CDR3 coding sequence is TGTGCCAGCAGCTTGGCCCTGGCCCAGAATGAGCAGTTCTTC.